This TCR beta chain was observed in a study of graft-versus-host responses after intestinal transplantation (dated by TCRdb to 2020 to 2022). General notes on the study: The transplants that recipients received were multivisceral, liver-intestinal, or isolated intestinal. Rather than being sequenced by the commercial service, samples from a few later patients were sequenced in-house on an Illumina MiSeq and processed with MiXCR. The cohort enrolled under 30 intestinal transplant recipients, one of whom was a retransplant, and a few patients without pretransplant specimens were excluded. To identify alloreactive clones, pre-transplant mixed lymphocyte reaction products were sequenced and then compared with unstimulated pre-transplant donor and recipient T cells. After intestinal transplantation, graft-versus-host and host-versus-graft alloreactive T cell clones were followed in the graft, circulation and bone marrow using bulk TCR-beta CDR3 sequencing. A peak of at least 4% donor T cells among recipient peripheral blood mononuclear cells was the definition used for donor T cell macrochimerism. All recipients received anti-thymocyte globulin induction followed by maintenance tacrolimus and steroids for around three years. Study-wide conclusions, independent of this receptor: Conclusions were limited by the relatively low number and heterogeneity of intestinal transplant patients. High GvH to HvG T cell clonal ratios were observed in the allografts of patients with donor T cell macrochimerism. Early after transplant, peak levels of circulating GvH clones were associated with declines in HvG clones. GvH clones turned up in recipient bone marrow, with some appearing earlier in ileal mucosa or blood, a pattern consistent with an intestinal mucosal origin.

Between the V and J ends, shortened by 11 bases and 4 bases respectively, the junction contains 14 bases. Per the germline V gene, MNHEY is the CDR1 and SVGAGI is the CDR2. The CDR3 sequence runs 12 residues, both termini included. Of the read, only the CDR3 DNA is kept; its 36 bases are in frame from base 1. The library was generated by the immunoSEQ multiplex PCR assay. For most patients, genomic DNA was isolated with the Qiagen DNeasy Blood and Tissue Kit and shipped frozen to Adaptive Biotechnologies for TCR sequencing. For most patients, high-throughput TCR-beta CDR3 sequencing of genomic DNA was performed by Adaptive Biotechnologies. In the source study's methods: TCR sequencing data were retrieved from Adaptive's ImmunoSEQ software for more than 15 patients, whereas a few other patients were processed with MiXCR and VDJtools. To correct CD4 versus CD8 sorting errors, sequences present in both subsets at a frequency ratio below 5:1 were removed. CDR3 nucleotide sequences shared between donor and recipient were removed because the origin of such sequences could not be assigned. Alloreactive clones required at least 2-fold expansion over unstimulated cells and minimum CFSE-low frequency of 0.002% (template counts) or 0.001% (read counts). A clone was considered mappable if detected in the sequenced pre-transplant spleen, lymph node, or MLR CFSE-low populations of the donor or recipient. Cumulative frequency of alloreactive clones was calculated as a percentage of all sequences weighted by copy number. Drawn from immuneACCESS, this table holds only the in-frame rearrangements with V and J called that TCRdb kept. Clones are partly lost; checked studies trace under half to an unresolved V gene and leave the rest unexplained. The V and J calls and the clone size are those of that table, but D and trimming were determined from the DNA. The sample yields tens of thousands of clones; less than 90% were counted once. In total, the top ten clones hold roughly a sixth of the sample.

This clone has just a few counts. Its antigen is not yet known. The conserved final phenylalanine or tryptophan is absent from the CDR3, which likely points to a read error. Read against the paper, the sample's time point label means: cells obtained before transplantation from donor or recipient. CD3+CD4+ and CD3+CD8+ populations were FACS-sorted from unstimulated pre-transplant donor and recipient cells taken from spleen or lymph nodes. The sample in question was unstimulated CD8+ T cells sorted from spleen or lymph node cells, obtained before intestinal transplant. The clonotype was recovered from a human donor who received an intestinal transplant. Rearrangement joined TRBV6-5 to TRBJ1-2, with the D gene call left open. CDR3 reads: CASWGGSYGYTL. The DNA sequence is as follows: TGTGCCTCCTGGGGTGGGTCCTATGGCTACACCCTC.